This T cell receptor (beta chain) was found in a study of response to subunit inactivated influenza vaccine. TCRdb reprocessed the RT-PCR reads via MiXCR and lists one record per CDR3 protein. The sample holds about half a million distinct CDR3 sequences, 10% to 11% seen once. Trimming removed 5 bases from V and 4 bases from J; junction bases left unmatched: 9. The CDR3 extends over 15 amino acids. The sample holds many counts of this clonotype. The receptor's source is a man in his forties or fifties who received an inactivated influenza vaccine. Sequenced material: PBMCs from blood, taken 45 days after vaccination. This chain joins TRBV12-3 or TRBV12-4 and TRBJ1-2; 8 bases fit TRBD1. The CDR3 spells CASSQQGDRLYGYTF. Here the CDR3 DNA reads TGTGCCAGCAGTCAACAGGGGGATAGGCTCTATGGCTACACCTTC.